A single sample gave rise to the 3 T cell receptor beta chains below, sequenced in a study of cytomegalovirus exposure and HLA in healthy donors. The assay was immunoSEQ multiplex PCR, and TCRdb's table has in-frame clones only and misses some. This sample has 150,000 or so clones, with 84% found just once. The sample taken for sequencing was PBMCs. Receptors were obtained from a man aged 25-45 years in good health and CMV-seropositive.

The chain recombines TRBV9 with TRBJ2-7; TRBD2 matches at 9 bases. The CDR3 is 15 residues long. V shed 3 bases and J 3 bases; nucleotides not matched to a gene: 7. The V gene's germline CDR1 is SGDLS and CDR2 YYNGEE. This chain's CDR3 is CASSAAGTSSYEQYF. The DNA for the CDR3 is TGTGCCAGCAGCGCCGCCGGGACTAGCAGCTACGAGCAGTACTTC.

The chain joins TRBV11-3 to TRBJ2-1; the D gene is possibly TRBD1 (5 bases). Deletions cut 1 base from V and 4 bases from J, with 17 bases between. The CDR3 length is 17 residues. The germline CDR1 and CDR2 sequences are SGHNT and YENEEA. The CDR3 bases are TGTGCCAGCAGCTTAGGATGGAGTGGGCAGGGATACAATGAGCAGTTCTTC. It specifies CASSLGWSGQGYNEQFF.

This clone was counted only a few times. The CDR3 loop is CASSRDRGNPGTEAFF. The CDR3 coding sequence is TGTGCCAGCAGCAGGGACAGGGGAAACCCCGGCACTGAAGCTTTCTTT. The rearrangement links TRBV5-4 to TRBJ1-1; 10 bases align to TRBD1. The CDR3 totals 16 residues. V trimming: 4 bases; J trimming: 4 bases; junction bases outside the gene matches: 10. Germline CDR1 is SGHNT and CDR2 is YYREEE (reference sequence).